This TCR beta chain was profiled in a study of OX40 agonist ivuxolimab in advanced cancers. Study in general: At doses from 0.01 to 10 mg/kg, patients were given intravenous ivuxolimab every 2 weeks. Study conclusions and caveats: Low clonal expansion, among the lowest seen, marked partial responders at 0.1-3.0 mg/kg. Antigen specificity was not determined for the expanded peripheral T cells. There were, on average, more expanded clones in CD8+ T cells than in CD4+.

Germline CDR1 is PRHDT and CDR2 is FYEKMQ (reference sequence). This CDR3 has 11 residues. Trimming left V 5 bases short and J 8 bases short, with 7 bases between. Points on this clone: The antigen remains unidentified.

Produced via immunoSEQ multiplex PCR; TCRdb's table is partial and in-frame only. Of roughly 16,000 clones in the sample, roughly 81% are singletons; the top ten hold approximately 40%. The V call is TRBV13, the J call TRBJ2-1; D remains ambiguous. The TCR comes from an adult with an advanced solid tumor such as melanoma, head and neck, liver or kidney cancer. Sequencing was performed on CD4+ or CD8+ T cells sorted from blood, taken in a trial of the OX40 agonist ivuxolimab. The CDR3 here is CASSPSHEQFF. CDR3 in DNA: TGTGCCAGCAGCCCATCCCATGAGCAGTTCTTC. Full variable domain (missing parts from reference TRBV13 and TRBJ2-1): AAGVIQSPRHLIKEKRETATLKCYPIPRHDTVYWYQQGPGQDPQFLISFYEKMQSDKGSIPDRFSAQQFSDYHSELNMSSLELGDSALYFCASSPSHEQFFGPGTRLTVL.